This is a list of T cell receptor beta chains from one sample in a study of a mutant IDH1 vaccine in newly diagnosed glioma. Clones were sequenced by immunoSEQ multiplex PCR, and TCRdb holds only the in-frame ones, with some missing. Among about 40,000 clones listed, about nine tenths were seen once. Their recognized antigens are unknown. Source: PBMCs, taken from a glioma patient whose treatment included an IDH1 peptide vaccine. The receptors were gathered from a man aged 50 to 59 with glioma. CDR3s include the opening cysteine and the closing phenylalanine or tryptophan.

J: TRBJ1-4
V: TRBV30
CDR3: CAWSPGTALFF

J: TRBJ2-5
V: TRBV2
CDR3: CASSETQETQYF

J: TRBJ2-2
V: TRBV7-8
CDR3: CASSSLGTSSGELFF

J: TRBJ2-1
V: TRBV19
CDR3: CASSQTSWDEQFF

J: TRBJ2-5
V: TRBV7-2
CDR3: CASSLGPLAGQETQYF

J: TRBJ2-2
V: TRBV27
CDR3: CASSSPRDRGRVGELFF

J: TRBJ1-2
V: TRBV5-6
CDR3: CASSLATGIYGYTF

J: TRBJ2-7
V: TRBV9
CDR3: CASSEGQLGVEQYF

J: TRBJ2-7
V: TRBV19
CDR3: CASSPTDRGTYEQYF

J: TRBJ2-7
V: TRBV28
CDR3: CASSLTSLGTYEQYF

J: TRBJ2-7
V: TRBV27
CDR3: CASSLSSYEQYF

J: TRBJ2-2
V: TRBV25-1
CDR3: CASRTGDTGELFF

J: TRBJ1-2
V: TRBV7-2
CDR3: CASSLGAGSGRGNYGYTF

J: TRBJ2-1
V: TRBV2
CDR3: CASSDEGYNEQFF